This T cell receptor (beta chain) was found in a study of shared clonotypes between healthy human individuals. Study as a whole: Used for every donor were three CD4 naive, three CD4 memory, two CD8 naive and one CD8 memory plate. Overall study results and limits: The authors expected sequencing depth to affect clonotype sharing among donors. A limitation of the genetic and exposure-history diversity represented arose from few donors.

Concerning this clone itself: Its specificity is not known.

Germline loops: CDR1 SGHRS, CDR2 YFSETQ. Trimming removed 4 bases at V and 2 bases at J, with 13 bases between. The CDR3 is 14 amino acids. Terminally differentiated effector memory CD45RA+ cells were excluded by CCR7 positive selection of CD45RO-negative cells. Each replicate PCR on the sorted subsets used around 200 ng DNA (roughly 27,000 T cell genomes). The table came from immunoSEQ multiplex PCR; TCRdb's copy has only in-frame clones and leaves some out. The sample includes around 700,000 clones, just over 90% of them seen just once. The chain recombines TRBV5-1 with TRBJ2-7, with TRBD1 as a possible D gene (7 bases). Material for sequencing was naive CD8+ T cells sorted from blood. The receptor comes from a young man in good health. CDR3: CASSRGTAPYEQYF. The CDR3 coding sequence is TGCGCCAGCAGCCGGGGGACAGCCCCCTACGAGCAGTACTTC.